The T cell receptor beta chain described here comes from a study of T cell clonality in common variable immunodeficiency. There are many counts of this clone. The sequence runs out 3 residues before the end of the CDR3; the remainder is reconstructed from the germline J gene. Some clones are missing from TCRdb's copy, which holds only in-frame ones; the method was immunoSEQ multiplex PCR. The sample holds some 52,000 clones, and no clone turns up only once. Germline-derived CDR1 and CDR2 are SGHRS and YFSETQ. The CDR3 consists of 15 residues. Unmatched junction bases numbered 4, after V lost 1 base and J lost 2 bases.

V is TRBV5-1 and J is TRBJ2-7, with 9 bases matching TRBD2. This receptor was taken from a person aged 18 to 75 in good health. The sequenced material came from peripheral blood mononuclear cells. Incomplete CDR3 DNA: TGCGCCAGCAGCTTGATTAGCGGGAGTACCTACGAG. Translating it yields CASSLISGSTYE. The CDR3 in full is CASSLISGSTYEQYF.